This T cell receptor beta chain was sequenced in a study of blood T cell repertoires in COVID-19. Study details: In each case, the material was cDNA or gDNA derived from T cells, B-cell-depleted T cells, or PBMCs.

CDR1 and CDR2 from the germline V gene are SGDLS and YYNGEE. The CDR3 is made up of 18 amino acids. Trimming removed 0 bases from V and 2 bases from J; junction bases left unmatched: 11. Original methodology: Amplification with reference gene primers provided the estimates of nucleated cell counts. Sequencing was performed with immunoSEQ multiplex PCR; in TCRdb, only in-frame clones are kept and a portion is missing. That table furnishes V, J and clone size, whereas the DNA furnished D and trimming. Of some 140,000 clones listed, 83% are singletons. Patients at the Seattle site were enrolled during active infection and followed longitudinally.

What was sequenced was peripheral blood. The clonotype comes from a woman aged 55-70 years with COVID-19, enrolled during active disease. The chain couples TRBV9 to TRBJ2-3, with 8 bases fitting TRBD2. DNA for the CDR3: TGTGCCAGCAGCGTAGACGGGGGGGACCCCATCTACACAGATACGCAGTATTTT. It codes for CASSVDGGDPIYTDTQYF. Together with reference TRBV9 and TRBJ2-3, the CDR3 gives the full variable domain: DSGVTQTPKHLITATGQRVTLRCSPRSGDLSVYWYQQSLDQGLQFLIQYYNGEERAKGNILERFSAQQFPDLHSELNLSSLELGDSALYFCASSVDGGDPIYTDTQYFGPGTRLTVL.